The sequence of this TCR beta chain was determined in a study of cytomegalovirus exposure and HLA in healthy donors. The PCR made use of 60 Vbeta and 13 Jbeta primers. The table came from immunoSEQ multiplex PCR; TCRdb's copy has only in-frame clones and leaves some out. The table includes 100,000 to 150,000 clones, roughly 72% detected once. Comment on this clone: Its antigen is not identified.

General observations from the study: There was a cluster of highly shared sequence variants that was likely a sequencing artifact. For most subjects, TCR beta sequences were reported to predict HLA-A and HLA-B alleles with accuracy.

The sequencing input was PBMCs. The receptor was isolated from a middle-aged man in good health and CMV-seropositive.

The DNA for the CDR3 is TGTGCCTGGAAAAAGAGGGGCACAGATACGCAGTATTTT. This gives the protein CAWKKRGTDTQYF. The genes are TRBV30 and TRBJ2-3; a weak D match, TRBD2 (5 bases). V lost 4 bases and J lost 1, with 9 bases in between. The germline gives CDR1 GTSNPN, CDR2 SVGIG (reference sequence). This CDR3 is built from 13 residues.